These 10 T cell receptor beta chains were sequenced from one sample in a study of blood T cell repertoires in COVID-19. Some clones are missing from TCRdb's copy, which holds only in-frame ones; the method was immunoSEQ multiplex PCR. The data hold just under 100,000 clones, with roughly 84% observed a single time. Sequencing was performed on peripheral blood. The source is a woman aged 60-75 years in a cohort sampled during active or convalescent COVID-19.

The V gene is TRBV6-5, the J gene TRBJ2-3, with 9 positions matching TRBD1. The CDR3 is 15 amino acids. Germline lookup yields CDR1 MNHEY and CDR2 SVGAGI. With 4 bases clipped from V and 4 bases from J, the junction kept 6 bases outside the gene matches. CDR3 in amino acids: CASSLQGARSDTQYF. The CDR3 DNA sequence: TGTGCCAGCAGTTTACAGGGGGCGAGGTCAGATACGCAGTATTTT.

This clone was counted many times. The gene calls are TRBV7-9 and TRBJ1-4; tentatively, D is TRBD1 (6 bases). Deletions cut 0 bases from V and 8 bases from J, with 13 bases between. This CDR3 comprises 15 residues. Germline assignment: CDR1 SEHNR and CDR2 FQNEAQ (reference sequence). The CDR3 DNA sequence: TGTGCCAGCAGCTTAGCGGAAGGGGGAAGAGAAAAACTGTTTTTT. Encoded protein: CASSLAEGGREKLFF.

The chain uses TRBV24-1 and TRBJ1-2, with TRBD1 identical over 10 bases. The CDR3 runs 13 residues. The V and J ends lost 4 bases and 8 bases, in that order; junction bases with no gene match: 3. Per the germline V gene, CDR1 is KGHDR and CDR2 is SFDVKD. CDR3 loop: CATSETGGIGYTF. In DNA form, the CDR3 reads TGTGCCACCAGTGAGACAGGGGGCATCGGCTACACCTTC.

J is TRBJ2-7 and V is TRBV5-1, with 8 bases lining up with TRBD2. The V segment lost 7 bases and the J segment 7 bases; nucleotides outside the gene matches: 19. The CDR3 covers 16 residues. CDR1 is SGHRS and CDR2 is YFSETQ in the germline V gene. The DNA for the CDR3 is TGCGCCAGCTCGGGAGGTAGGACTCTAGCGGGTTGGGAGCAGTACTTC. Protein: CASSGGRTLAGWEQYF.

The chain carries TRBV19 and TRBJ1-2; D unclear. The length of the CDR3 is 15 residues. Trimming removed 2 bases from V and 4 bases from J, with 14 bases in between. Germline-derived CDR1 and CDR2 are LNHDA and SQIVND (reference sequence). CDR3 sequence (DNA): TGTGCCAGTAGTATAAAGTCTCCCGGAGGCTATGGCTACACCTTC. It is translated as CASSIKSPGGYGYTF. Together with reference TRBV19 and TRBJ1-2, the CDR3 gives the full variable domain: DGGITQSPKYLFRKEGQNVTLSCEQNLNHDAMYWYRQDPGQGLRLIYYSQIVNDFQKGDIAEGYSVSREKKESFPLTVTSAQKNPTAFYLCASSIKSPGGYGYTFGSGTRLTVV.

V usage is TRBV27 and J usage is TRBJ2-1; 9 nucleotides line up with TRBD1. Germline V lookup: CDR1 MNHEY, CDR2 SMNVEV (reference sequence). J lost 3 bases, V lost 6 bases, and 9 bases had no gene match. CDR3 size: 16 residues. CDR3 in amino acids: CASSPRDRVYYNEQFF. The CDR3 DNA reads TGTGCCAGCAGCCCCAGGGACAGGGTGTACTACAATGAGCAGTTCTTC.

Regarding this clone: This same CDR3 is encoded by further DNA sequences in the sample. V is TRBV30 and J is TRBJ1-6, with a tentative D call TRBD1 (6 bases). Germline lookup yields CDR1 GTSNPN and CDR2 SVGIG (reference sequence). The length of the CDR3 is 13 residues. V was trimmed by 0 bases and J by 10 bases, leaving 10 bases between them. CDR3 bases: TGTGCCTGGAGTGTACAGGGCGGGTCACCCCTCCACTTT. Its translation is CAWSVQGGSPLHF.

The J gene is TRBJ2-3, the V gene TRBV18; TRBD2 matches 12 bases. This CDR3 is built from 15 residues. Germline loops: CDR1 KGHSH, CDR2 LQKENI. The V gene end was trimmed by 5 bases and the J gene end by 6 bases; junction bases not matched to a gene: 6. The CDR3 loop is CASSETSGSEDTQYF. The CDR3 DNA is TGTGCCAGCTCAGAGACTAGCGGGAGTGAGGATACGCAGTATTTT.

CDR3 protein: CASSYSRLAKTQYF. The CDR3 DNA reads TGTGCCAGCAGTTACAGTCGACTAGCCAAGACCCAGTACTTC. The chain couples TRBV6-6 to TRBJ2-5; 7 nucleotides align to TRBD2. Trimming took 2 bases from V and 6 from J; bases not matched to a gene: 6. The CDR3 spans 14 residues. CDR1 and CDR2 from the germline V gene are MNHNY and SVGAGI (reference sequence).

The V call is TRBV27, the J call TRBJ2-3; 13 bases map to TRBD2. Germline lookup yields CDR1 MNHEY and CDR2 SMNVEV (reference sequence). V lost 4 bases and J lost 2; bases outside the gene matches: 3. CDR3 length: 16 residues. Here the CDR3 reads CASSSGLAGFTDTQYF. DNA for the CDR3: TGTGCCAGCAGTTCGGGACTAGCGGGATTCACAGATACGCAGTATTTT.